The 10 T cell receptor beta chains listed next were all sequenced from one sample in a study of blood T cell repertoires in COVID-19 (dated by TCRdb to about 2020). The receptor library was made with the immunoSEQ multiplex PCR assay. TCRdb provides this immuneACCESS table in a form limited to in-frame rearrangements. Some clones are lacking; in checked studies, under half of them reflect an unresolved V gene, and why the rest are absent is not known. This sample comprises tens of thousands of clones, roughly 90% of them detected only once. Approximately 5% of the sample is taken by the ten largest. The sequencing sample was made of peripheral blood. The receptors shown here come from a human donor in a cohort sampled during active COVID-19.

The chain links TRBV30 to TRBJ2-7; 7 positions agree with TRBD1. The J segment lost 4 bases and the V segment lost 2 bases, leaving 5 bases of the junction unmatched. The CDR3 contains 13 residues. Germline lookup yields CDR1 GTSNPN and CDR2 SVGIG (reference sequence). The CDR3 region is CAWSPDREYEQYF. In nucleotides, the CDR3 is TGTGCCTGGAGTCCCGACAGGGAGTACGAGCAGTACTTC.

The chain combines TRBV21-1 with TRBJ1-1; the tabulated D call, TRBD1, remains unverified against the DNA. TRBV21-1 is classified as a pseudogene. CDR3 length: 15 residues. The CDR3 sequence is CASSKFRQGGTEAFF. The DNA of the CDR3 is TGTGCCAGCAGCAAGTTTCGACAGGGGGGCACTGAAGCTTTCTTT.

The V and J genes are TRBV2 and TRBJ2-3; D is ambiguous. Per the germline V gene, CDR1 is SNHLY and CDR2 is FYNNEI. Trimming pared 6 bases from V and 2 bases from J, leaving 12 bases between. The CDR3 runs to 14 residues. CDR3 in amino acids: CASRPGLFTDTQYF. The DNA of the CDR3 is TGTGCCAGCAGGCCCGGTCTCTTCACAGATACGCAGTATTTT.

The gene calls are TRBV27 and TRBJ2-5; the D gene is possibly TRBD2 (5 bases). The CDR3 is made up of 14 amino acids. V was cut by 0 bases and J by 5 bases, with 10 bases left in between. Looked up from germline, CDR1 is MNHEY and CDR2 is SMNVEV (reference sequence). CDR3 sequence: CASSLSSGWETQYF. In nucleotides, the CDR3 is TGTGCCAGCAGTTTATCCAGCGGCTGGGAGACCCAGTACTTC.

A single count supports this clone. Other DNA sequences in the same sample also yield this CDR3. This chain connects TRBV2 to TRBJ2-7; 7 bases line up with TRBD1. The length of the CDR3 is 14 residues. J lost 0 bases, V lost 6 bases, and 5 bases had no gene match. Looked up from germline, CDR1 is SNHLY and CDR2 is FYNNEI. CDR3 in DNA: TGTGCCAGCAGCCGGGACAGTGTCTCCTACGAGCAGTACTTC. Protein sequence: CASSRDSVSYEQYF.

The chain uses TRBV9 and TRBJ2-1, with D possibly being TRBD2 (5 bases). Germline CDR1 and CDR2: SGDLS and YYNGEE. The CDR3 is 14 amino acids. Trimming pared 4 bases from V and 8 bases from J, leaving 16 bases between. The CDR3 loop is CASSPLGSGDEQFF. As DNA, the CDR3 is TGTGCCAGCAGCCCCTTAGGGAGTGGCGATGAGCAGTTCTTC.

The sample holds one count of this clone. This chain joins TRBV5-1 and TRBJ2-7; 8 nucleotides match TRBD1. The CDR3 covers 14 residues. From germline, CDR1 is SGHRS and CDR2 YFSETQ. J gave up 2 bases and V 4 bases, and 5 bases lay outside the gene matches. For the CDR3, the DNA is TGCGCCAGCAGCGCCATGACAGGGGCCTACGAGCAGTACTTC. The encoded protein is CASSAMTGAYEQYF.

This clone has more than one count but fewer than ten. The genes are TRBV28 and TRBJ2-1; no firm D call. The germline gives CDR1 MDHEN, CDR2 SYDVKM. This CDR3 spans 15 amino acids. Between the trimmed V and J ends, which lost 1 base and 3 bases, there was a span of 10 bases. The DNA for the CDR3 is TGTGCCAGCAGTTTATTGTCACAGCTCTACAATGAGCAGTTCTTC. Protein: CASSLLSQLYNEQFF. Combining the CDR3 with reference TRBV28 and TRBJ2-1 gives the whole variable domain DVKVTQSSRYLVKRTGEKVFLECVQDMDHENMFWYRQDPGLGLRLIYFSYDVKMKEKGDIPEGYSVSREKKERFSLILESASTNQTSMYLCASSLLSQLYNEQFFGPGTRLTVL.

In DNA form, the CDR3 reads TGTGCCAGCAGCCAAGATGCGGCAGGGGTCTACGAGCAGTACTTC. Protein sequence: CASSQDAAGVYEQYF. The chain recombines TRBV4-2 with TRBJ2-7; D perhaps matches TRBD1 (6 bases). The CDR3 extends over 15 amino acids. The V gene's germline CDR1 is LGHNA and CDR2 YNFKEQ. V was cut by 0 bases and J by 3 bases, with 12 bases left in between.

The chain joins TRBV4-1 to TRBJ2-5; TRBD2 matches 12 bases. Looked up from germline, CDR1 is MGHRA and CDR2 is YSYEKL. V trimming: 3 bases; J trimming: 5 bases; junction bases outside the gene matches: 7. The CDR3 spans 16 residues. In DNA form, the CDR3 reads TGCGCCAGCAGCCAGGCTAGCGGGGGGGCAACGGAGACCCAGTACTTC. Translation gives CASSQASGGATETQYF.